One and the same sample provided the 24 T cell receptor beta chains below, sequenced in a study of identical twins (dated by TCRdb to 2015 to 2016). The library came from 5' RACE. The sequencing machine was an Illumina HiSeq 2000. The public reads were quality trimmed at Q25 with fastp and then assembled into clones with MiXCR by TCRdb, keeping productive beta chains. CDR3 protein sequences are deduplicated, and each keeps its most common genes and DNA. Present in this sample are around 480,000 distinct CDR3 sequences, approximately 15% of which were seen just once. The ten biggest clones cover approximately 1% of the sample. A further study also used this sample, focusing on yellow fever vaccine responses in identical twins.

The specimen sequenced was CD4+ T cells sorted from blood. The receptor set was obtained from a woman aged 18-29 years in good health.

The chain combines TRBV28 with TRBJ2-3; perhaps TRBD2 as D (5 bases). Germline CDR1 is MDHEN and CDR2 is SYDVKM. V gave up 7 bases and J gave up 5 bases, with 19 bases separating them. CDR3 size: 15 residues. Written as DNA, the CDR3 is TGTGCCAGCATAGGACTGGCACTCTCTAGAGATACGCAGTATTTT. It encodes CASIGLALSRDTQYF. The full variable domain, its missing parts supplied by reference TRBV28 and TRBJ2-3, is DVKVTQSSRYLVKRTGEKVFLECVQDMDHENMFWYRQDPGLGLRLIYFSYDVKMKEKGDIPEGYSVSREKKERFSLILESASTNQTSMYLCASIGLALSRDTQYFGPGTRLTVL.

The chain joins TRBV7-2 to TRBJ2-5, with 11 bases that match TRBD2. This CDR3 has 16 amino acids. The germline V gene has CDR1 SGHTA and CDR2 FQGNSA. V dropped 5 bases and J dropped 2; count of bases not matched to a gene: 7. CDR3 region: CASSRRGTSGQETQYF. The CDR3 DNA sequence: TGTGCCAGCAGCCGTAGGGGGACTAGCGGTCAAGAGACCCAGTACTTC.

This clonotype was seen a handful of times. This chain joins TRBV28 and TRBJ2-1; no reliable D call. The CDR3 consists of 11 residues. V was clipped by 5 bases and J by 9 bases, with 8 bases between them. Per germline, CDR1 MDHEN and CDR2 SYDVKM. The CDR3 region is CASSPHLEQFF. The CDR3 DNA is TGTGCCAGCAGTCCTCACCTTGAGCAGTTCTTC.

This sequence joins TRBV20-1 and TRBJ2-7; 11 bases fit TRBD2. V was pared by 4 bases and J by 4 bases, with 9 bases of the junction left unmatched. Germline CDR1 and CDR2: DFQATT and SNEGSKA (reference sequence). CDR3 length equals 15 residues. CDR3 sequence (DNA): TGCAGTGCTAACCCCCTAGCGGGAGGAGAGTACGAGCAGTACTTC. Protein: CSANPLAGGEYEQYF.

The chain recombines TRBV6-5 with TRBJ2-3; 13 positions match TRBD2. Germline V gives CDR1 MNHEY, CDR2 SVGAGI. The CDR3 covers 17 residues. With V trimmed by 0 bases and J by 7 bases, 7 bases remained unmatched. This chain's CDR3 is CASSYSGLAGNRNTQYF. The DNA of the CDR3 is TGTGCCAGCAGTTACTCGGGACTAGCGGGAAATAGGAATACGCAGTATTTT.

The chain is built from TRBV7-2 and TRBJ2-7, with a weak D call TRBD1 (5 bases). The CDR3 is 15 amino acids. From germline, CDR1 is SGHTA and CDR2 FQGNSA. V lost 5 bases and J lost 2, with 16 bases in between. The CDR3 loop reads CASSLNQDKTYEQYF. DNA of the CDR3: TGTGCCAGCAGCCTCAACCAGGACAAAACCTACGAGCAGTACTTC.

This clonotype was observed a few times. J is TRBJ2-5 and V is TRBV7-9; TRBD2 matches at 7 bases. CDR1 and CDR2 from the germline V gene are SEHNR and FQNEAQ (reference sequence). V gave up 2 bases and J gave up 4 bases; unmatched junction bases: 7. The CDR3 has 15 amino acids. The CDR3 DNA is TGTGCCAGCAGCTTAATGGGAGGGCCTCGAGAGACCCAGTACTTC. The encoded protein is CASSLMGGPRETQYF.

There are a few counts of this clonotype. The chain is built from TRBV7-2 and TRBJ2-5; D may correspond to TRBD1 or TRBD2 (7 bases each). Looked up from germline, CDR1 is SGHTA and CDR2 is FQGNSA. V was cut by 9 bases and J by 1 base, with 15 bases left in between. The CDR3 sequence is 14 residues long. In nucleotides, the CDR3 is TGTGCCAGTACGGTCAGGGGGGGCCAAGAGACCCAGTACTTC. This gives the protein CASTVRGGQETQYF.

Ten or more counts support this clonotype. Written as DNA, the CDR3 is TGTGCCAGCAGCCCTCGACAGTTAGCCAAAAACATTCAGTACTTC. Its protein product is CASSPRQLAKNIQYF. The chain is built from TRBV28 and TRBJ2-4; a weak D match, TRBD1 (5 bases). The CDR3 extends over 15 amino acids. The ends were cut back, 6 bases at V and 0 bases at J, with 12 bases in the middle. The germline V gene encodes CDR1 MDHEN and CDR2 SYDVKM.

This clonotype occurred a few times. This sequence joins TRBV5-5 and TRBJ2-6; either TRBD1 or TRBD2 may fit D (5 bases each). The CDR3 length is 18 residues. Germline CDR1 reads SGHKS; CDR2 reads YYEKEE (reference sequence). V lost 5 bases and J lost 1, with 19 bases in between. CDR3 loop: CASSAIGTEESGANVLTF. CDR3 nucleotides: TGTGCCAGCAGTGCGATCGGGACGGAAGAATCTGGGGCCAACGTCCTGACTTTC.

The chain employs TRBV20-1 and TRBJ2-3, with D perhaps TRBD1 (6 bases). Trimming removed 1 base from V and 6 bases from J, with 17 bases in between. Per the germline V gene, CDR1 is DFQATT and CDR2 is SNEGSKA (reference sequence). The CDR3 is 15 amino acids. The CDR3 DNA reads TGCAGTGCTAGAGGGGACACCGCTTCTGGGGATACGCAGTATTTT. Its protein product is CSARGDTASGDTQYF.

J is TRBJ2-7 and V is TRBV20-1; D unresolved. V lost 3 bases and J lost 4, with 10 bases in between. The CDR3 sequence is 12 residues long. Germline values: CDR1 DFQATT, CDR2 SNEGSKA (reference sequence). The CDR3 region is CSARNGEYEQYF. The DNA of the CDR3 is TGCAGTGCTAGGAACGGAGAGTACGAGCAGTACTTC.

In this sample, this clonotype turned up a few times. The chain links TRBV6-1 to TRBJ2-1, with D possibly being TRBD1 (6 bases). Germline CDR1 is MNHNS and CDR2 is SASEGT. The CDR3 consists of 18 residues. Between the trimmed V and J ends, which lost 0 bases and 0 bases, there was a span of 15 bases. The CDR3 DNA reads as TGTGCCAGCAGTGAAGCGCCGGGACACTATAGCTCCTACAATGAGCAGTTCTTC. It translates to CASSEAPGHYSSYNEQFF.

This clonotype has just a few counts. The chain employs TRBV7-8 and TRBJ1-1; tentative D call: TRBD1 (5 bases). Germline V gene sequence: CDR1 SGHVS, CDR2 FQNEAQ. V gave up 5 bases and J gave up 1 base, with 17 bases separating them. The CDR3 length is 16 residues. This CDR3 is CASSLKPDRTNTEAFF. CDR3 bases: TGTGCCAGCAGCCTAAAGCCCGACAGAACGAACACTGAAGCTTTCTTT.

V gene TRBV20-1 combines with J gene TRBJ2-7; no reliable D call. The CDR3 consists of 10 residues. Trimming cost V 4 bases and J 5 bases, with 6 bases left between them. Germline V lookup: CDR1 DFQATT, CDR2 SNEGSKA (reference sequence). The DNA of the CDR3 is TGCAGTGCTATCGAGCACGAGCAGTACTTC. Protein sequence: CSAIEHEQYF.

The chain recombines TRBV4-2 with TRBJ2-3; 15 positions match TRBD2. Trimming at V came to 4 bases and at J to 0 bases, leaving 11 bases not matched to a gene. CDR1 is LGHNA, CDR2 YNFKEQ, per germline. The CDR3 extends over 20 amino acids. As DNA, the CDR3 is TGTGCCAGCAGCCCCAAGCGAGGGACTAGCGGGGGGTCTAGCACAGATACGCAGTATTTT. Translated, it gives CASSPKRGTSGGSSTDTQYF.

This clonotype was recorded a few times. V and J are TRBV7-8 and TRBJ2-2; either TRBD1 or TRBD2 may fit D (6 bases each). The CDR3 runs 14 residues. From germline, CDR1 is SGHVS and CDR2 FQNEAQ. Between the trimmed V and J ends, which lost 2 bases and 6 bases, there was a span of 10 bases. The CDR3 reads CASSLMGGAGELFF. In DNA form, the CDR3 reads TGTGCCAGCAGCTTAATGGGGGGCGCCGGGGAGCTGTTTTTT.

The sample holds a few counts of this clonotype. The chain is built from TRBV12-3 or TRBV12-4 and TRBJ2-2; TRBD1 agrees at 12 bases. This CDR3 has 15 amino acids. V shed 4 bases, J shed 6 bases, and the junction held 3 bases outside the gene matches. This CDR3 reads CASSSGQGAPGELFF. The CDR3, as DNA: TGTGCCAGCAGTTCGGGACAGGGGGCGCCCGGGGAGCTGTTTTTT.

This clonotype turned up a few times. This chain connects TRBV3-1 to TRBJ2-3; D remains ambiguous. The germline V gene has CDR1 LGHDT and CDR2 YNNKEL (reference sequence). The CDR3 loop spans 19 amino acids. Trimming removed 0 bases from V and 4 bases from J, with 23 bases in between. Here the CDR3 reads CASSQEKFVSAIRADTQYF. CDR3 coding DNA: TGTGCCAGCAGCCAAGAAAAGTTCGTATCGGCCATTCGCGCAGATACGCAGTATTTT.

This clonotype was seen at least ten times. The rearrangement links TRBV5-1 to TRBJ2-1; 10 bases map to TRBD2. This CDR3 spans 15 amino acids. From germline, CDR1 is SGHRS and CDR2 YFSETQ. The ends lost 1 base at V and 8 bases at J; junction bases unmatched: 6. CDR3 sequence: CASSLTLAGVHEQFF. Written as DNA, the CDR3 is TGCGCCAGCAGCTTGACCCTAGCGGGAGTACATGAGCAGTTCTTC.

This clonotype occurred many times. This chain joins TRBV28 and TRBJ2-2; no clear D gene. Trimming removed 5 bases from V and 6 bases from J, with 10 bases in between. CDR1 is MDHEN and CDR2 is SYDVKM in the germline V gene. The CDR3 has 13 amino acids. This CDR3 is CASSTPSPGELFF. In DNA, the CDR3 is TGTGCCAGCAGTACACCCAGCCCCGGGGAGCTGTTTTTT.

In this sample, this clonotype turned up many times. The CDR3 spells CASSLGRDRVLRVQFF. CDR3 DNA sequence: TGTGCCAGCAGTTTAGGACGGGACAGGGTTTTGAGGGTGCAGTTCTTC. The J gene is TRBJ2-1, the V gene TRBV12-3 or TRBV12-4, with 9 bases identical to TRBD1. Germline trimming cut 1 base from V and 12 bases from J; bases unmatched to any gene: 13. This CDR3 has 16 amino acids.

This clonotype was observed a few times. The chain joins TRBV12-3 or TRBV12-4 to TRBJ2-1; 9 bases line up with TRBD2. This CDR3 has 15 amino acids. The trim removed 5 bases at V and 7 bases at J, leaving 9 bases unmatched. The CDR3 nucleotides are TGTGCCAGCAGTGCAAGGCGGGAGGGCCGAAATGAGCAGTTCTTC. Its protein product is CASSARREGRNEQFF.

A few counts support this clonotype. This rearrangement joins TRBV6-5 to TRBJ2-7, with 8 bases matching TRBD1. The CDR3 totals 18 residues. The germline gives CDR1 MNHEY, CDR2 SVGAGI. After removal of 0 bases from V and 5 bases from J, the junction contained 15 bases not matched to a gene. In DNA, the CDR3 is TGTGCCAGCAGTTACTCCAGCGACAGGGGTACAATATTCCACGAGCAGTACTTC. It encodes CASSYSSDRGTIFHEQYF.